This entry describes one T cell receptor beta chain. Its specific antigen is unknown. No base quality information exists; no much larger clone differs at one position. The CDR3 has 16 amino acids, counting the end cysteine and phenylalanine. Only CDR3 DNA is held: 48 bases, read in frame from base 1. Looking up the germline V gene yields CDR1 MNHEY and CDR2 SVGAGI. For this chain, trimming is 4 bases at the V end and 4 bases at the J end, and the number of junction bases without a gene match is 7. The source of the sample is a study of T cell responses to AZD1222 COVID-19 vaccine (dated by TCRdb to the early 2020s). Background for the entire study: TCR sequencing was performed for about 250 trial participants, of whom some 200 were given two doses of AZD1222 and around 26 were given two doses of MenACWY control vaccine. Trial participants were enrolled into age subgroups of 18-55, 56-69 and 70-plus years, which contained around 140, 26 and 57 TCR-sequenced participants, respectively. Study-wide findings and limitations: Reportedly, almost half of the unique spike-specific TCRs recognized epitopes lying outside the regions that are mutated in the B.1.351 and B.1.1.7 variants. In the small 56-69-year group, the increase in depth fell short of significance, most likely because of low power. The whole spike protein was spanned by vaccine-associated CD4 TCRs, and dominant responses were seen in regions 160-218 and 743-854. Participants were mostly white British and included more females than males, and it was suggested by the authors that clonal diversity may have been underestimated. No day 14 peak-response samples were available, so repertoires were characterized only after the peak T cell response. Only a handful of AZD1222 recipients were SARS-CoV-2 seropositive at baseline, limiting conclusions about previously exposed vaccinees. After two AZD1222 doses, spike-specific TCR breadth and depth were significantly higher than at day 0 and than in MenACWY recipients.

The CDR3 regions of human TCRbeta chains were analyzed by immunosequencing. On the authors' methods: Repertoire TCRs were checked for matches against a reference library of SARS-CoV-2-specific TCRs that had been generated using the MIRA antigen-specificity platform. Breadth was defined as the fraction of unique TCRs that were SARS-CoV-2-associated. Depth was defined as the fraction of total T cells that were SARS-CoV-2-associated. Using the MIRA data, each spike-specific TCR was assigned both to the spike region to which the TCR was reactive and to a CD4 or CD8 class. Log10-transformed breadth and depth values were compared by one-way ANOVA with Sidak's multiple comparisons tests. This immuneACCESS table, as held by TCRdb, lists in-frame sequences with V and J called but not all clones. Of the missing ones, under half trace to an unresolved V gene in checked studies; the others have no known cause. Clone size and V and J calls were adopted from that table, with D and trimming inferred from the DNA. The sample table contains roughly 140,000 clones; only one count was recorded for more than 75% of them. Clones ranked in the top ten supply 3.5% to 5% of the sample.

This sample's time point label indicates: baseline before first vaccination. In light of the paper, this sample's treatment or condition label describes: meningococcal conjugate vaccine given as trial control. The vaccinee samples were drawn from two UK trials, COV001 and COV002, one of which was a single-blind randomized controlled phase 2/3 trial testing AZD1222 (ChAdOx1 nCoV-19) in healthy adults. For TCRbeta chain sequencing, PBMC samples were collected from trial participants at day 0 and at day 28 after the second dose. The V gene is TRBV6-5 and the J gene is TRBJ2-5, and 12 bases in between align with TRBD2. Here the sequenced sample was peripheral blood, taken on day 0 of MenACWY control vaccination. This receptor was taken from an adult in good health. The CDR3 is CASSSHRTSGVETQYF. The sequenced DNA: TGTGCCAGCAGTTCTCATAGGACTAGCGGGGTAGAGACCCAGTACTTC.